One sample yielded the 8 T cell receptor beta chains listed below, sequenced in a study of T cells in Graves' hyperthyroidism and ophthalmopathy. RNA transcripts were the template for amplifying TCR beta CDR3 regions. First-round RT-PCR of the TCR CDR3 relied on the HTBI primer set. TCRdb itself ran the multiplex PCR reads through MiXCR, one entry per CDR3 protein. The top ten clones hold about 14% of a sample with roughly 700,000 distinct CDR3 sequences, approximately 15% of them seen once. The sample taken for sequencing was blood. Receptors originate from a man in his fifties or sixties with Graves' hyperthyroidism.

The V call is TRBV9, the J call TRBJ1-5; maybe TRBD1 (6 bases). Germline CDR1 SGDLS, CDR2 YYNGEE. The CDR3 totals 15 residues. Trimming took off 3 bases at V and 4 bases at J, with 14 bases between the two ends. CDR3 protein: CASSARGGPNQPQHF. The DNA for the CDR3 is TGTGCCAGCAGCGCCCGAGGGGGGCCGAATCAGCCCCAGCATTTT.

This clonotype was counted ten times or more. The rearrangement links TRBV6-2 or TRBV6-3 to TRBJ2-5; the match to TRBD2 covers 10 bases. Trimming took 2 bases from V and 5 from J; bases not matched to a gene: 8. The CDR3 totals 16 residues. Germline CDR1 is MNHEY and CDR2 is SVGEGT. In DNA form, the CDR3 reads TGTGCCAGCAGTTACGGCACTAGCGGGATGCGGGAGACCCAGTACTTC. Its translation: CASSYGTSGMRETQYF.

The chain links TRBV7-9 to TRBJ2-1, with D maybe TRBD2 (6 bases). CDR1 and CDR2 (germline): SEHNR, FQNEAQ (reference sequence). With 7 bases removed from V and 6 bases from J, the gap between germline ends came to 19 bases. The CDR3 loop spans 15 amino acids. The CDR3 spells CASTSGDWESNEQFF. The CDR3, as DNA: TGTGCCAGCACCTCCGGGGACTGGGAGAGCAATGAGCAGTTCTTC. The whole variable domain, filled in from reference TRBV7-9 and TRBJ2-1, reads DTGVSQNPRHKITKRGQNVTFRCDPISEHNRLYWYRQTLGQGPEFLTYFQNEAQLEKSRLLSDRFSAERPKGSFSTLEIQRTEQGDSAMYLCASTSGDWESNEQFFGPGTRLTVL.

This clonotype was picked up many times. J is TRBJ1-1 and V is TRBV29-1; 8 bases are shared with TRBD1. The J segment lost 8 bases and the V segment lost 7 bases, leaving 9 bases of the junction unmatched. CDR1 and CDR2 from the germline V gene are SQVTM and ANQGSEA. The CDR3 has 12 residues. The CDR3 here is CSAVPPGGEAFF. The CDR3 DNA reads as TGCAGCGCCGTCCCCCCAGGGGGCGAAGCTTTCTTT.

This clonotype was seen ten or more times. V is TRBV9 and J is TRBJ1-1; no reliable D call. Trimming took off 3 bases at V and 0 bases at J, with 12 bases between the two ends. CDR3 length equals 15 residues. Germline-derived CDR1 and CDR2 are SGDLS and YYNGEE. CDR3 in amino acids: CASSGAAFMNTEAFF. CDR3 sequence (DNA): TGTGCCAGCAGCGGGGCAGCGTTCATGAACACTGAAGCTTTCTTT.

This clonotype was picked up many times. The chain carries TRBV6-1 and TRBJ2-5, with D perhaps TRBD2 (5 bases). The CDR3 spans 14 residues. Trimming took 6 bases from V and 7 from J, leaving 18 bases between them. Germline loops: CDR1 MNHNS, CDR2 SASEGT. The CDR3 coding sequence is TGTGCCAGCAGCGCTTACGGATTAGGAGGGACCCAGTACTTC. Its protein product is CASSAYGLGGTQYF.

This clonotype was counted ten times or more. This rearrangement joins TRBV28 to TRBJ2-1; TRBD2 is a possible D gene (6 bases). From germline, CDR1 is MDHEN and CDR2 SYDVKM. The CDR3 is 15 residues long. Trimming removed 6 bases at V and 7 bases at J, with 19 bases between. The CDR3 DNA is TGTGCCAGCAGCCGGGGGACTCCCGGGGGTAATGAGCAGTTCTTC. This encodes CASSRGTPGGNEQFF.

The chain joins TRBV28 to TRBJ1-4; D not certain. The germline V gene has CDR1 MDHEN and CDR2 SYDVKM. The CDR3 covers 10 residues. Trimming left V 8 bases short and J 5 bases short, with 3 bases between. DNA for the CDR3: TGTGCCAGCGGGAATGAAAAACTGTTTTTT. Encoded protein: CASGNEKLFF.